A selection of T cell receptor beta chains follows, all from one sample in a study of shared clonotypes between healthy human individuals. The assay was immunoSEQ multiplex PCR, and TCRdb's table has in-frame clones only and misses some. Altogether over a million clones are present, roughly 95% being singletons, with the ten largest covering approximately 1.2%. Sequenced sample: naive CD4+ T cells sorted from blood. The receptor source for this set is a man under 40 in good health. The conserved cysteine and the conserved F or W are not part of the CDR3 here. Each record gives: CDR3 length, V gene, J gene, CDR3 protein.

CDR3 length: 6
V gene: TRBV5-1
J gene: TRBJ2-4
CDR3 protein: ARGRKD

CDR3 length: 13
V gene: TRBV5-6
J gene: TRBJ2-7
CDR3 protein: ASSLVSGGAYEQY

CDR3 length: 14
V gene: TRBV27
J gene: TRBJ2-7
CDR3 protein: ASSLGALAGGYEQY

CDR3 length: 14
V gene: TRBV5-1
J gene: TRBJ2-3
CDR3 protein: ASSLGLAGYTDTQY

CDR3 length: 11
V gene: TRBV28
J gene: TRBJ2-7
CDR3 protein: ASSLYRAREQY

CDR3 length: 11
V gene: TRBV7-9
J gene: TRBJ1-2
CDR3 protein: ASSSGQGYGYT

CDR3 length: 12
V gene: TRBV6-5
J gene: TRBJ1-4
CDR3 protein: ASSPQGAPEKLF

CDR3 length: 13
V gene: TRBV29-1
J gene: TRBJ2-2
CDR3 protein: SAKTGGSNTGELF

CDR3 length: 15
V gene: TRBV28
J gene: TRBJ2-1
CDR3 protein: ASSLPGEALPTHEQF

CDR3 length: 13
V gene: TRBV18
J gene: TRBJ2-7
CDR3 protein: ASSRYRDRGYEQY

CDR3 length: 17
V gene: TRBV15
J gene: TRBJ1-2
CDR3 protein: ATIQQQQRGRAINYGYT

CDR3 length: 12
V gene: TRBV28
J gene: TRBJ2-7
CDR3 protein: ASSLLAGGYEQY

CDR3 length: 13
V gene: TRBV28
J gene: TRBJ2-1
CDR3 protein: ASSATWVGQNEQF

CDR3 length: 12
V gene: TRBV5-6
J gene: TRBJ1-1
CDR3 protein: ASSLSQGRTEAF

CDR3 length: 11
V gene: TRBV5-1
J gene: TRBJ2-7
CDR3 protein: ASSLRQGYEQY

CDR3 length: 12
V gene: TRBV9
J gene: TRBJ2-2
CDR3 protein: ASSVGRVAGELF

CDR3 length: 13
V gene: TRBV30
J gene: TRBJ2-7
CDR3 protein: AWSPLGQGVYEQY

CDR3 length: 15
V gene: TRBV13
J gene: TRBJ2-2
CDR3 protein: ASSSAPPAGGTGELF

CDR3 length: 16
V gene: TRBV2
J gene: TRBJ1-3
CDR3 protein: ASSARASRPQAGNTIY

CDR3 length: 12
V gene: TRBV9
J gene: TRBJ2-3
CDR3 protein: ASSADTASDTQY

CDR3 length: 12
V gene: TRBV5-6
J gene: TRBJ2-7
CDR3 protein: ASSGGLGMREQY

CDR3 length: 13
V gene: TRBV7-9
J gene: TRBJ1-1
CDR3 protein: ASSPTDPRGTEAF

CDR3 length: 14
V gene: TRBV19
J gene: TRBJ2-6
CDR3 protein: ASTLSGGFGANVLT

CDR3 length: 11
V gene: TRBV7-8
J gene: TRBJ2-7
CDR3 protein: ASSHAGSYEQY

CDR3 length: 11
V gene: TRBV4-1
J gene: TRBJ1-1
CDR3 protein: ASSQVFFSEAF

CDR3 length: 10
V gene: TRBV2
J gene: TRBJ2-3
CDR3 protein: ASSGSTDTQY

CDR3 length: 15
V gene: TRBV18
J gene: TRBJ2-7
CDR3 protein: ASSPLAGGPLFHEQY

CDR3 length: 14
V gene: TRBV28
J gene: TRBJ1-5
CDR3 protein: ASSLEGGVGNQPQH

CDR3 length: 13
V gene: TRBV6-6
J gene: TRBJ2-1
CDR3 protein: ASSNHRKESNEQF

CDR3 length: 15
V gene: TRBV4-1
J gene: TRBJ1-4
CDR3 protein: ASSQEGVAGPWEKLF

CDR3 length: 14
V gene: TRBV7-8
J gene: TRBJ1-2
CDR3 protein: ASSSRMEGWDYGYT

CDR3 length: 12
V gene: TRBV27
J gene: TRBJ2-3
CDR3 protein: ASSLKVSTDTQY

CDR3 length: 14
V gene: TRBV7-9
J gene: TRBJ2-3
CDR3 protein: ASSLLGTKPTDTQY

CDR3 length: 14
V gene: TRBV29-1
J gene: TRBJ2-3
CDR3 protein: SVQGRVAGSTDTQY

CDR3 length: 15
V gene: TRBV10-3
J gene: TRBJ1-2
CDR3 protein: AISLAETGADPPGYT

CDR3 length: 18
V gene: TRBV19
J gene: TRBJ2-2
CDR3 protein: ASSSLGPGTPRQNTGELF

CDR3 length: 17
V gene: TRBV28
J gene: TRBJ1-2
CDR3 protein: ASSGSDPSQLRANYGYT

CDR3 length: 13
V gene: TRBV27
J gene: TRBJ1-2
CDR3 protein: ASSLLGTTNYGYT

CDR3 length: 12
V gene: TRBV27
J gene: TRBJ2-7
CDR3 protein: ASSLRGTYYEQY

CDR3 length: 13
V gene: TRBV28
J gene: TRBJ2-1
CDR3 protein: ASSFRGRPYNEQF

CDR3 length: 10
V gene: TRBV2
J gene: TRBJ2-7
CDR3 protein: ASSETSYEQY

CDR3 length: 13
V gene: TRBV19
J gene: TRBJ2-1
CDR3 protein: ASSVPGQGNNEQF

CDR3 length: 13
V gene: TRBV5-1
J gene: TRBJ2-1
CDR3 protein: ASSSGTLLWHEQF

CDR3 length: 17
V gene: TRBV6-1
J gene: TRBJ2-5
CDR3 protein: ASSVSISSGGAGEGTQY

CDR3 length: 14
V gene: TRBV5-6
J gene: TRBJ1-4
CDR3 protein: ASSLRSRAAREKLF

CDR3 length: 10
V gene: TRBV28
J gene: TRBJ1-1
CDR3 protein: ASSSGLPEAF

CDR3 length: 14
V gene: TRBV5-4
J gene: TRBJ2-2
CDR3 protein: ASSWGQAGSTGELF

CDR3 length: 13
V gene: TRBV7-9
J gene: TRBJ2-2
CDR3 protein: ASSPRWGNTGELF

CDR3 length: 10
V gene: TRBV10-3
J gene: TRBJ1-1
CDR3 protein: AISPGNTEAF

CDR3 length: 14
V gene: TRBV10-3
J gene: TRBJ2-3
CDR3 protein: AISDRQGSVTDTQY

CDR3 length: 11
V gene: TRBV6-5
J gene: TRBJ1-5
CDR3 protein: ASTGPGGQPQH

CDR3 length: 12
V gene: TRBV5-6
J gene: TRBJ2-7
CDR3 protein: ASSLALRHSEQY

CDR3 length: 13
V gene: TRBV5-8
J gene: TRBJ2-2
CDR3 protein: ASSLVAPLPGELF

CDR3 length: 11
V gene: TRBV7-3
J gene: TRBJ2-1
CDR3 protein: ASSLGLAEEQF

CDR3 length: 12
V gene: TRBV18
J gene: TRBJ1-3
CDR3 protein: ASSPGGQGNTIY

CDR3 length: 12
V gene: TRBV7-6
J gene: TRBJ1-4
CDR3 protein: ASSRTGGREKLF

CDR3 length: 14
V gene: TRBV7-9
J gene: TRBJ1-2
CDR3 protein: ASSSGGRERNYGYT

CDR3 length: 16
V gene: TRBV7-9
J gene: TRBJ2-6
CDR3 protein: ASSLNPGPLAGANVLT

CDR3 length: 13
V gene: TRBV27
J gene: TRBJ2-1
CDR3 protein: ASSMLAGGFNEQF

CDR3 length: 13
V gene: TRBV4-1
J gene: TRBJ2-7
CDR3 protein: ASSQDWTTSGEQY